This T cell receptor (beta chain) was observed in a study of T cells after yellow fever vaccination. Across the study: Low-cell-number fractions underwent preparation using SMART-Seq v4 Ultra Low Input.

TCRdb ran MiXCR on the 5' RACE reads and lists one entry per CDR3 protein. Of 500,000 to 650,000 distinct CDR3 sequences in the sample, about 12% are singletons; the top ten hold about 15%. Study findings and constraints: Abundant contaminating clonotypes from the bulk population could appear in FACS-sorted repertoires. Detected again after the booster were most primary-vaccination clones, at 96% CD4 and about 89% CD8. A weaker secondary response peaked on day 5, the primary on day 15.

With respect to this clonotype: Antigen specificity is unknown.

Looked up from germline, CDR1 is MGHDK and CDR2 is SYGVNS. This CDR3 has 16 amino acids. J gave up 6 bases and V 3 bases, and 13 bases lay outside the gene matches. This receptor was taken from a man aged 25-45 years who received the YFV17D yellow fever vaccine. This chain links TRBV25-1 with TRBJ1-2, with 7 bases identical to TRBD1. Source: PBMCs, taken on the day of the yellow fever booster vaccination. The CDR3 region is CASSDPRGGAKDGYTF. CDR3 in DNA: TGTGCCAGCAGTGACCCCAGGGGGGGGGCCAAGGATGGCTACACCTTC.